This T cell receptor beta chain was found in a study of T cell responses to AZD1222 COVID-19 vaccine. Whole-study context: Combined were second doses at about 4 or about 12 weeks.

The study's findings and limits: Seropositive status at baseline applied to only a handful of AZD1222 recipients.

Trimming stripped 8 bases from V and 1 base from J, with 14 bases between. CDR1 and CDR2 from the germline V gene are MNHEY and SVGAGI. The CDR3 runs 14 residues. With regard to this clone: The target antigen is unknown.

TCRdb keeps only in-frame clones here, not all; method: immunoSEQ multiplex PCR. In the table there are about 100,000 clones, roughly nine tenths of which are singletons. This clonotype was obtained from an adult in good health. The V gene is TRBV6-5, the J gene TRBJ1-2, with D possibly matching TRBD1 (5 bases). The sample in question was peripheral blood, obtained on day 0 of AZD1222 vaccination. CDR3 sequence reads: CASSIADINYGYTF. Here the CDR3 DNA reads TGTGCCAGCTCAATCGCGGACATTAACTATGGCTACACCTTC.